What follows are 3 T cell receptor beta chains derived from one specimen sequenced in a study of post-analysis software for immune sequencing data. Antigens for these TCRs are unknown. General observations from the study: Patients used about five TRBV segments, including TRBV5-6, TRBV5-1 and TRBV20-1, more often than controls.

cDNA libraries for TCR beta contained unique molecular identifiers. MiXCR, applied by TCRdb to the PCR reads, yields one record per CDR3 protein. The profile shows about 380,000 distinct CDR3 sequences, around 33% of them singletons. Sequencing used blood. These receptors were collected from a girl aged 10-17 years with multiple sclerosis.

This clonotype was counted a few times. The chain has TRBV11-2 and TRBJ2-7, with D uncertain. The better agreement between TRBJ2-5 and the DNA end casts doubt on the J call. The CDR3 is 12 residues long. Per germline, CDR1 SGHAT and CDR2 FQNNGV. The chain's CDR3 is CASSFDVGTQYF. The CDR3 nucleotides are TGTGCCAGCAGCTTCGATGTGGGGACCCAGTACTTC.

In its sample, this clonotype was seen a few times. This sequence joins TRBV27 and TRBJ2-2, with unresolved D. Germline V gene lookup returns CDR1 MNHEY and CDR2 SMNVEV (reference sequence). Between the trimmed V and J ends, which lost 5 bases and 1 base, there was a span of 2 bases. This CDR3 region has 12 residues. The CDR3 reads CASSQNTGELFF. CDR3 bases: TGTGCCAGCAGTCAGAACACCGGGGAGCTGTTTTTT.

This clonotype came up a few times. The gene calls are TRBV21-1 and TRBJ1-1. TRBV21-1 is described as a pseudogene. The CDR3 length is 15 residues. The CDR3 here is CASSRVGGPGTEAFF. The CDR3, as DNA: TGTGCCAGCAGCAGGGTGGGAGGTCCAGGCACTGAAGCTTTCTTT.